A selection of T cell receptor beta chains follows, all from one sample in a study of liver allograft versus peripheral blood T cells. Via MiXCR, TCRdb re-called the reads, giving one row per CDR3 protein. Of about 12,000 distinct CDR3 sequences detected, around 30% appear once; the ten largest clones hold less than 2.5%. The receptors were gathered from a human patient who had a liver transplant. These T cells may partly come from the graft donor. The CDR3 runs from the conserved cysteine through the conserved F or W. The D gene is left open where the match is weak. Not every row has a clone size; where given, it reads once, few, many or a size class.

j_call clone_size d_call v_call cdr3_aa cdr3_nt
TRBJ1-4 . TRBD1 TRBV30 CAWKGTGREMVFF TGTGCCTGGAAGGGGACAGGGAGAGAGATGGTGTTTTTT
TRBJ1-2 . TRBD1 TRBV28 CASRTGQGTYGYTF TGTGCCAGCAGAACTGGACAGGGGACCTATGGCTACACCTTC
TRBJ1-2 many . TRBV18 CASSLRGDYGYTF TGTGCCAGCTCACTACGAGGGGACTATGGCTACACCTTC
TRBJ1-2 medium-sized . TRBV29-1 CSVDGIANYGYTF TGCAGCGTCGACGGAATAGCTAACTATGGCTACACCTTC
TRBJ2-5 many . TRBV5-4 CASSFGSGKQETQYF TGTGCCAGCAGCTTTGGGTCCGGGAAACAAGAGACCCAGTACTTC
TRBJ1-5 . TRBD1 TRBV15 CATSRGRGLGQPQHF TGTGCCACCAGCAGAGGTAGGGGGCTCGGTCAGCCCCAGCATTTT
TRBJ2-7 medium-sized TRBD1 TRBV19 CASSVGQDRDEQYF TGTGCCAGTAGTGTGGGACAGGATAGAGACGAGCAGTACTTC
TRBJ2-7 . TRBD2 TRBV5-5 CASSPGTSGYEQYF TGTGCCAGCAGTCCCGGGACTAGCGGGTACGAGCAGTACTTC
TRBJ1-2 many . TRBV5-6 CASSLDVGGGYGYTF TGTGCCAGCAGCTTGGACGTGGGCGGGGGCTATGGCTACACCTTC
TRBJ2-7 many TRBD1 TRBV24-1 CATSPGDRDESEQYF TGTGCCACCAGTCCTGGGGACAGGGATGAGAGCGAGCAGTACTTC
TRBJ1-1 once . TRBV6-5 CASRGRVALEAFF TGTGCCAGCAGGGGCAGGGTGGCACTTGAAGCTTTCTTT
TRBJ1-2 medium-sized TRBD1 TRBV29-1 CSVDWTGADYGYTF TGCAGCGTTGATTGGACAGGGGCCGACTATGGCTACACCTTC
TRBJ1-4 . . TRBV6-5 CASSRSPTNEKLFF TGTGCCAGCAGCCGCTCCCCCACTAATGAAAAACTGTTTTTT
TRBJ2-3 medium-sized . TRBV10-3 CAISESLSWDTQYF TGTGCCATCAGTGAGTCCCTTAGCTGGGATACGCAGTATTTT
TRBJ2-7 many TRBD1 TRBV6-1 CASRSGTGLSYEQYF TGTGCCAGCAGGTCCGGGACAGGGTTATCCTACGAGCAGTACTTC
TRBJ1-2 medium-sized . TRBV6-1 CASSEGRTNYGYTF TGTGCCAGCAGTGAGGGACGGACGAACTATGGCTACACCTTC
TRBJ1-5 few . TRBV19 CASGGAMDQPQHF TGTGCCAGTGGGGGGGCCATGGATCAGCCCCAGCATTTT
TRBJ1-2 medium-sized . TRBV19 CASSILVETESNNYGYTF TGTGCCAGTAGTATCCTCGTAGAGACGGAGTCGAATAACTATGGCTACACCTTC
TRBJ2-3 . TRBD1 TRBV5-1 CASSLTGGSTDTQYF TGCGCCAGCAGCTTGACAGGGGGAAGCACAGATACGCAGTATTTT
TRBJ2-2 medium-sized . TRBV29-1 CSVEVGSGQNTGELFF TGCAGCGTTGAAGTCGGTAGCGGACAAAACACCGGGGAGCTGTTTTTT
TRBJ2-5 . TRBD2 TRBV12-3/TRBV12-4 CASTQRGDQKYF TGTGCCAGCACCCAGCGGGGGGACCAGAAGTACTTC
TRBJ1-5 once . TRBV12-3/TRBV12-4 CASSLRQGANQPQHF TGTGCCAGCAGCCTGCGACAAGGCGCGAATCAGCCCCAGCATTTT
TRBJ2-3 few . TRBV19 CASSIQAGTDTQYF TGTGCCAGTAGTATTCAAGCGGGCACAGATACGCAGTATTTT
TRBJ1-5 many TRBD1 TRBV5-4 CASSRTGEGGNQPQHF TGTGCCAGCAGCCGGACAGGGGAAGGTGGCAATCAGCCCCAGCATTTT
TRBJ2-5 medium-sized . TRBV29-1 CSVERLGETQYF TGCAGCGTTGAGAGACTAGGGGAGACCCAGTACTTC
TRBJ1-3 few . TRBV24-1 CATRSEGNTIYF TGTGCCACCCGTTCGGAGGGAAACACCATATATTTT
TRBJ1-2 . . TRBV5-1 CASSPGEGLSYGYTF TGCGCCAGCAGCCCGGGAGAGGGCCTCTCCTATGGCTACACCTTC
TRBJ2-1 . TRBD2 TRBV7-9 CASSPPGLADNEQFF TGTGCCAGCAGCCCACCGGGACTAGCGGACAATGAGCAGTTCTTC
TRBJ1-5 . TRBD1 TRBV20-1 CSATGTGNNQPQHF TGCAGTGCGACCGGGACAGGGAATAATCAGCCCCAGCATTTT
TRBJ2-3 medium-sized . TRBV6-2/TRBV6-3 CASSRYGDTQYF TGTGCCAGCAGTCGTTATGGAGATACGCAGTATTTT
TRBJ2-1 few TRBD2 TRBV20-1 CSYPRGGGSDEQFF TGCAGTTACCCTCGGGGGGGGGGAAGCGATGAGCAGTTCTTC
TRBJ1-3 many TRBD1 TRBV18 CASSPQGGSGNTIYF TGTGCCAGCTCACCCCAGGGGGGGTCTGGAAACACCATATATTTT
TRBJ1-1 few TRBD1 TRBV13 CASSLDRPHTEAFF TGTGCCAGCAGCTTGGACAGGCCTCACACTGAAGCTTTCTTT
TRBJ2-5 many . TRBV19 CASRETGKETQYF TGTGCCAGTAGGGAGACAGGAAAAGAGACCCAGTACTTC